This T cell receptor delta chain derives from a study of gamma-delta chains in newborns, infants, children (dated by TCRdb to the late 2010s). About the full investigation: In the study title, it is stated that polyclonal expansion of innate gammadelta T cells is driven by microbial exposure immediately after birth. The study examined the way microbial exposure affected innate gammadelta T cell populations in human newborns right after birth.

The germline V gene yields GEAIGNYY for CDR1 and EKD for CDR2. For this chain, trimming is 3 bases at the V end and 0 bases at the J end, and the number of junction bases without a gene match is 2. The CDR3 holds 15 amino acids from the cysteine to the phenylalanine. The read is trimmed to its CDR3 DNA, 45 bases read in frame from base 1. A few counts support this clone. Its target antigen remains unknown. Base qualities were left out, and no much larger clone turns up one base away. Sequencing was performed on an Illumina MiSeq. The public reads were reprocessed by TCRdb using CATT, and rows of matching DNA were later combined. For this sample there are 3,500 to 5,000 delta-chain clones; more than 3% appear just once. The top ten clones comprise roughly 10% of the sample.

The source of this sequence is a child who was a newborn, infant or young child, either healthy, febrile or measles-vaccinated (not recorded which). The chain links TRDV2 with TRDJ2, with 8 bases in between that match TRDD3. The sample comprised blood. CDR3 protein: CACDWGDTLTAQLFF. The nucleotides are TGTGCCTGTGACTGGGGGGATACTTTGACAGCACAACTCTTCTTT.